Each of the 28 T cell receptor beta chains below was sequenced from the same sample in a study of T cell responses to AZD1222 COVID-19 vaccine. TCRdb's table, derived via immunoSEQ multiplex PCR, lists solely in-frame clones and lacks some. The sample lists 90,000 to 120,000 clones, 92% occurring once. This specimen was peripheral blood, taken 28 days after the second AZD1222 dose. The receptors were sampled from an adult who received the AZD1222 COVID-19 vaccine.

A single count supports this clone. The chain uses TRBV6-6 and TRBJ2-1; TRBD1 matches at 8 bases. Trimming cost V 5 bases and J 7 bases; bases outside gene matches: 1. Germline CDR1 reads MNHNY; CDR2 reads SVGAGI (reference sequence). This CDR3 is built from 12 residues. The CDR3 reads CASSRTGNEQFF. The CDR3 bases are TGTGCCAGCAGTCGGACAGGGAATGAGCAGTTCTTC.

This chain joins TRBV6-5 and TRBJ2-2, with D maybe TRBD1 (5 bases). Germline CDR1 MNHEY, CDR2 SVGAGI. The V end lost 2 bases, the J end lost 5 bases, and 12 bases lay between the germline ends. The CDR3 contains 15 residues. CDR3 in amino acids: CASSYESGSTGELFF. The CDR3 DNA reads TGTGCCAGCAGTTACGAGTCAGGGTCGACCGGGGAGCTGTTTTTT.

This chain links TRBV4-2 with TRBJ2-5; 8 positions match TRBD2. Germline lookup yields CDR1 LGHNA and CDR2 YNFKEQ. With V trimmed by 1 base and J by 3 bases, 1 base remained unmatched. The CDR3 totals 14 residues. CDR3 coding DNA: TGTGCCAGCAGCCAAGTCGGGAGGGAAGAGACCCAGTACTTC. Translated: CASSQVGREETQYF.

This chain's CDR3 is CASREGASYNSPLHF. The CDR3 DNA follows: TGTGCCAGCAGGGAGGGGGCTTCCTATAATTCACCCCTCCACTTT. The chain uses TRBV6-4 and TRBJ1-6; 7 bases fit TRBD1. V lost 6 bases, J lost 1 base, and 3 bases stayed unmatched. Germline CDR1 and CDR2: MRHNA and SNTAGT. The CDR3 is 15 residues long.

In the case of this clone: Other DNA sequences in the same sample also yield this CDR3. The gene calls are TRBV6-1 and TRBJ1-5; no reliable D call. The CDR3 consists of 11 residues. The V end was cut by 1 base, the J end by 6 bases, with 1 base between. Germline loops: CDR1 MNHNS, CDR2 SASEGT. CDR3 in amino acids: CASSEGQPQHF. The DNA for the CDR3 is TGTGCCAGCAGTGAAGGTCAGCCCCAGCATTTT.

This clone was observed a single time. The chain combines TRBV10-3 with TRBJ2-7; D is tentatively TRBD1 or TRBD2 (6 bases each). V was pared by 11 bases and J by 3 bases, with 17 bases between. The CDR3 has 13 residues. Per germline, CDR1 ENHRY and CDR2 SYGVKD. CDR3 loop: CASHTGDNYEQYF. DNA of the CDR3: TGTGCCTCGCATACGGGGGACAACTACGAGCAGTACTTC.

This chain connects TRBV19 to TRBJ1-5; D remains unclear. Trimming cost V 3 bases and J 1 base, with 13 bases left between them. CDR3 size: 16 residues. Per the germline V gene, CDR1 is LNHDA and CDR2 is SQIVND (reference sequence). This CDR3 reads CASSIPEGRSNQPQHF. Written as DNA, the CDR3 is TGTGCCAGTAGTATTCCGGAGGGTCGGAGCAATCAGCCCCAGCATTTT.

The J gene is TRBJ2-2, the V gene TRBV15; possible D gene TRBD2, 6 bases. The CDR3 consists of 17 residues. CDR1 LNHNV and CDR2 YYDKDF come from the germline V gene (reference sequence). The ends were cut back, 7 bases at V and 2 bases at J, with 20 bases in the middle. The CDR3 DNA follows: TGTGCCACCATCACTAGTAGGGCGGGGCCCAACACCGGGGAGCTGTTTTTT. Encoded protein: CATITSRAGPNTGELFF.

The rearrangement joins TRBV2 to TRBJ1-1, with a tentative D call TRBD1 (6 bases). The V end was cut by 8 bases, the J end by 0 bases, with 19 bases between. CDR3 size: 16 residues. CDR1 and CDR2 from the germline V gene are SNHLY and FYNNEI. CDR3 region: CASCGGGRDMNTEAFF. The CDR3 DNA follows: TGTGCCAGCTGTGGGGGGGGCCGGGACATGAACACTGAAGCTTTCTTT.

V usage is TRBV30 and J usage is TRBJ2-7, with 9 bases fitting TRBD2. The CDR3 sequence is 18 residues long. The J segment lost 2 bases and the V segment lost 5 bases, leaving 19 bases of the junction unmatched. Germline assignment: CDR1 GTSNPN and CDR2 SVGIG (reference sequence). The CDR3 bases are TGTGCCTGGGCATCCCTGGGGGTACTAGCGGGCGCAACCTACGAGCAGTACTTC. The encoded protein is CAWASLGVLAGATYEQYF.

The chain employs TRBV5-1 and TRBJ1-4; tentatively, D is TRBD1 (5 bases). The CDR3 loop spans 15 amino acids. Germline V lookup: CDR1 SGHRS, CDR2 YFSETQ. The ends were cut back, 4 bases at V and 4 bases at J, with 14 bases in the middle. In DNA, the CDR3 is TGCGCCAGCAGCCGGGGTGATAGGGGTAATGAAAAACTGTTTTTT. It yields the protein CASSRGDRGNEKLFF.

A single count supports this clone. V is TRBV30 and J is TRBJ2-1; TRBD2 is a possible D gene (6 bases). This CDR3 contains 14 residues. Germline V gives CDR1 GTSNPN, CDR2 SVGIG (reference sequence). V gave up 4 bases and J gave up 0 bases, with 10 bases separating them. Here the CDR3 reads CAWIAVNSYNEQFF. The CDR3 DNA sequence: TGTGCCTGGATAGCGGTCAACTCCTACAATGAGCAGTTCTTC.

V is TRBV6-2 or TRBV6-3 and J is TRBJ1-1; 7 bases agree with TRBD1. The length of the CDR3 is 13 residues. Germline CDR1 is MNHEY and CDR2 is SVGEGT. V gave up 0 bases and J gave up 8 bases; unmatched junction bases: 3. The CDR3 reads CASSYSRTGEAFF. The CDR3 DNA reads TGTGCCAGCAGTTACTCGAGGACAGGAGAAGCTTTCTTT.

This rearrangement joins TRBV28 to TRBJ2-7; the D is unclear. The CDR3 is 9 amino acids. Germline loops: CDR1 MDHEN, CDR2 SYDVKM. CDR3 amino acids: CARPSEQYF. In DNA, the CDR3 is TGTGCGAGGCCCAGCGAGCAGTACTTC.

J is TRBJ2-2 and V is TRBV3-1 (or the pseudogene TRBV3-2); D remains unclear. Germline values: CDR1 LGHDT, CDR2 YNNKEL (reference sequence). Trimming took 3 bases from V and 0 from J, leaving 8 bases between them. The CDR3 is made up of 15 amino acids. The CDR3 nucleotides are TGTGCCAGCAGCCATGCAGGAGCGAACACCGGGGAGCTGTTTTTT. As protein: CASSHAGANTGELFF.

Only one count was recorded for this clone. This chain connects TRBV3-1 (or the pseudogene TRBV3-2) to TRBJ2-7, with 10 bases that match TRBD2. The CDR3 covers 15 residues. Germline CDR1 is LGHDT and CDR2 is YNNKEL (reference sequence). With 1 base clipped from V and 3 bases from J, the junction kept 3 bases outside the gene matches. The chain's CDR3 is CASSQVSSGGYEQYF. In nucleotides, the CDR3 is TGTGCCAGCAGCCAAGTTTCTAGCGGGGGCTACGAGCAGTACTTC.

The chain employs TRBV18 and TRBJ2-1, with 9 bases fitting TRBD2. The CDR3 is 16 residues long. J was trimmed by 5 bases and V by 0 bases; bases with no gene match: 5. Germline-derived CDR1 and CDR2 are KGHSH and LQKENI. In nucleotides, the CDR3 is TGTGCCAGCTCACCACCGGCGGGAGGGGGGAACAATGAGCAGTTCTTC. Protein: CASSPPAGGGNNEQFF.

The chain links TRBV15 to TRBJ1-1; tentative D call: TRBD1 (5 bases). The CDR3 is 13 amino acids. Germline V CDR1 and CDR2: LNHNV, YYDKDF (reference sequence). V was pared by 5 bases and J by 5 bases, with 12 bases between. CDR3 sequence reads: CATSGTGLTEAFF. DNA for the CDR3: TGTGCCACCAGCGGTACAGGTTTAACTGAAGCTTTCTTT.

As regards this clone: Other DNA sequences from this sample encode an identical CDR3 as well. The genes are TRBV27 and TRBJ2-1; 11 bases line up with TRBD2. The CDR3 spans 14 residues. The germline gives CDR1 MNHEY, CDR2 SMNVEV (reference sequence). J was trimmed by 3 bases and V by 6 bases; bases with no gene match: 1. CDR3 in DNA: TGTGCCAGCAGGGGGACTAGCGGCTACAATGAGCAGTTCTTC. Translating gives CASRGTSGYNEQFF.

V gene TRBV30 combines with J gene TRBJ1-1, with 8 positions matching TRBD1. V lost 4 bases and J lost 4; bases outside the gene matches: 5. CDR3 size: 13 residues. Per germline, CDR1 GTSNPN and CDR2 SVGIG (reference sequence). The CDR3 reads CAWNQGAGTEAFF. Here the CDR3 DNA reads TGTGCCTGGAACCAGGGGGCGGGCACTGAAGCTTTCTTT.

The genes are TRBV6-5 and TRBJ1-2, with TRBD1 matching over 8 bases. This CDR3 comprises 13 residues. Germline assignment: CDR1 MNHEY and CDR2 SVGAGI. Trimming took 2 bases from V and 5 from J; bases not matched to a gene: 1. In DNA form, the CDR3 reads TGTGCCAGCAGTTACACAGGGGGTTATGGCTACACCTTC. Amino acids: CASSYTGGYGYTF.

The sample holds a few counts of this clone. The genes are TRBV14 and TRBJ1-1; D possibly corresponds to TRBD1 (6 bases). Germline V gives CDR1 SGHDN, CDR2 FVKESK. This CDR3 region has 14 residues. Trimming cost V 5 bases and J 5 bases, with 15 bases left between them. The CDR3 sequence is CASSWGAGKTEAFF. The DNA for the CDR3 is TGTGCCAGCAGCTGGGGGGCAGGGAAAACTGAAGCTTTCTTT.

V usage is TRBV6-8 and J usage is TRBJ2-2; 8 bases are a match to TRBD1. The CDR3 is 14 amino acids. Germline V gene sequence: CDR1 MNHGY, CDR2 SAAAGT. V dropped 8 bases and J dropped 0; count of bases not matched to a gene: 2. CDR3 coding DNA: TGTGCCAGCCTACAGGGGGCGAACACCGGGGAGCTGTTTTTT. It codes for CASLQGANTGELFF.

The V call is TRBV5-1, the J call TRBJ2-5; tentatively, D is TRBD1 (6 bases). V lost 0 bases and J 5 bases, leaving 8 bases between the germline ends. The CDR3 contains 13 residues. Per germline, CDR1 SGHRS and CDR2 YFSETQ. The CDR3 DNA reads TGCGCCAGCAGCTTGGGGGACATCGAGACCCAGTACTTC. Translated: CASSLGDIETQYF. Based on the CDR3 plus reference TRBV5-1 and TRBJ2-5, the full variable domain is KAGVTQTPRYLIKTRGQQVTLSCSPISGHRSVSWYQQTPGQGLQFLFEYFSETQRNKGNFPGRFSGRQFSNSRSEMNVSTLELGDSALYLCASSLGDIETQYFGPGTRLLVL.

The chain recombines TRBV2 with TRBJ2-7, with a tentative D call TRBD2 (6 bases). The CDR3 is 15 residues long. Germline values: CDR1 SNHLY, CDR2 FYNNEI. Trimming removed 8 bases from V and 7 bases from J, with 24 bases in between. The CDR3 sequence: CASRESPTPRKEQYF. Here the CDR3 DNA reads TGTGCCAGCCGGGAGTCGCCCACACCTCGGAAAGAGCAGTACTTC.

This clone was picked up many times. The CDR3 here is CASSLDPISGNTIYF. CDR3 in DNA: TGCGCCAGCAGCTTGGATCCGATCTCTGGAAACACCATATATTTT. This chain links TRBV5-1 with TRBJ1-3; no clear D gene. This CDR3 is 15 amino acids long. In germline, CDR1 is SGHRS, CDR2 YFSETQ. V was trimmed by 0 bases and J by 0 bases, leaving 7 bases between them.

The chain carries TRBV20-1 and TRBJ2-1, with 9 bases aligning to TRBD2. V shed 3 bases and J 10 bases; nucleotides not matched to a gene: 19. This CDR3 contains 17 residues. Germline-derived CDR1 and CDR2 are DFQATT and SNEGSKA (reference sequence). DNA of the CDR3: TGCAGTGCTAGTGATCCTATTCCTAGCGGGATAAGGGAGGAGCAGTTCTTC. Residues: CSASDPIPSGIREEQFF.

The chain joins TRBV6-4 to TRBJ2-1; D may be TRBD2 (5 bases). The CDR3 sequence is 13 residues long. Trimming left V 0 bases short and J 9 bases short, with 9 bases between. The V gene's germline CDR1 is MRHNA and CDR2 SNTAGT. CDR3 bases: TGTGCCAGCAGTGACTCGAGTAGCGCTGAGCAGTTCTTC. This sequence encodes CASSDSSSAEQFF.